Only a few counts were recorded for the clone carrying this T cell receptor (beta chain). cDNA serving as the sequencing template came from extracted, reverse transcribed RNA. Profiling relied on immunoSEQ multiplex PCR, and the TCRdb table lists in-frame clones only, not all of them. This table holds about 150,000 clones, roughly 64% found once. These data are taken from a study of CD8+ T cells in alopecia areata. J gave up 5 bases and V 6 bases, and 5 bases lay outside the gene matches. Germline V gene data show CDR1 as LNHDA and CDR2 as SQIVND (reference sequence). The CDR3 runs 13 residues. The chain is built from TRBV19 and TRBJ1-2, with 8 bases identical to TRBD1. Sequenced material: CD4+ T cells sorted from blood, taken at week 0. The receptor was isolated from a human donor with alopecia areata. The CDR3 protein is CASSLDRAYGYTF. CDR3 DNA: TGTGCCAGTAGCCTGGACAGGGCTTATGGCTACACCTTC.